This T cell receptor beta chain was found in a study of cytomegalovirus exposure and HLA in healthy donors. Germline V lookup: CDR1 KGHSH, CDR2 LQKENI. The V and J ends lost 3 bases and 5 bases, in that order; junction bases with no gene match: 3. The CDR3 is made up of 14 amino acids. Repertoires were generated with immunoSEQ multiplex PCR, while TCRdb's copy carries only in-frame clones and drops some. The table includes some 170,000 clones, approximately 96% detected once. This TCR derives from a woman between 18 and 29 years old in good health and CMV-seronegative. The J gene is TRBJ1-5, the V gene TRBV18, with 8 bases identical to TRBD1. Source material: PBMCs. Here the CDR3 reads CASSPQGADQPQHF. The CDR3 nucleotides are TGTGCCAGCTCACCGCAGGGGGCCGATCAGCCCCAGCATTTT.